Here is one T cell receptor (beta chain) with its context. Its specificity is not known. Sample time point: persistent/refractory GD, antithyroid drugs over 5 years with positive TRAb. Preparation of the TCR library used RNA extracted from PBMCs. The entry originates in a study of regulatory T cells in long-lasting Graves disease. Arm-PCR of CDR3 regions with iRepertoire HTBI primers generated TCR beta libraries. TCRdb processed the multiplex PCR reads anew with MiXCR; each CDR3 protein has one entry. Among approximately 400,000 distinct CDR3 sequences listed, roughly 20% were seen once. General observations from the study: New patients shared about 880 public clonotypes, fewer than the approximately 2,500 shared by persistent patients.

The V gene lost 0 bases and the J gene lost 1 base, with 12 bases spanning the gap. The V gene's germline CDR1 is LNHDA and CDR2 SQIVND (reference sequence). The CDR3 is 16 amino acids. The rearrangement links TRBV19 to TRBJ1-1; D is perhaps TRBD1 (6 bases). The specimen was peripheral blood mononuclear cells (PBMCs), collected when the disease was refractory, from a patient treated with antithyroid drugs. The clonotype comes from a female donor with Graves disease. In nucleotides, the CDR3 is TGTGCCAGTAGTATAGATAGAGGGGGAGCGAACACTGAAGCTTTCTTT. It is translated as CASSIDRGGANTEAFF.